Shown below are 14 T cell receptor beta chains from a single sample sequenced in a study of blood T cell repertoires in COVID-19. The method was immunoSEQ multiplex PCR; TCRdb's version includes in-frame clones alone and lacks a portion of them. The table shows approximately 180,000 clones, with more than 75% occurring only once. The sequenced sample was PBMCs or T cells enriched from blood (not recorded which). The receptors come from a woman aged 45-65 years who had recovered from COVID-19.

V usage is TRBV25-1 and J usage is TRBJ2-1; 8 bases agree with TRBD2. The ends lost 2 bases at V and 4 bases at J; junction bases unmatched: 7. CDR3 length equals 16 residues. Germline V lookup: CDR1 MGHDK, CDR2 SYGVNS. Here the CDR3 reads CASSEESGRHYNEQFF. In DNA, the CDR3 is TGTGCCAGCAGTGAAGAGAGCGGGAGACATTACAATGAGCAGTTCTTC.

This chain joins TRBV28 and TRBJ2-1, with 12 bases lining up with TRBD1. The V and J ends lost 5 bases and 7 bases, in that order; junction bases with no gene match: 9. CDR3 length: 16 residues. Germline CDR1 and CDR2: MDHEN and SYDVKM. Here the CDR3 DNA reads TGTGCCAGCAGTGAGGCCGGGACAGGGGGCAGGAATGAGCAGTTCTTC. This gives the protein CASSEAGTGGRNEQFF.

For the CDR3, the DNA is TGTGCCAGCAGCCAAGTCGAGGGATTCTCCTACGAGCAGTACTTC. Protein product: CASSQVEGFSYEQYF. This sequence joins TRBV3-1 (or the pseudogene TRBV3-2) and TRBJ2-7; D is possibly TRBD2 (5 bases). The CDR3 is made up of 15 amino acids. Germline V lookup: CDR1 LGHDT, CDR2 YNNKEL (reference sequence). Trimming stripped 1 base from V and 0 bases from J, with 10 bases between.

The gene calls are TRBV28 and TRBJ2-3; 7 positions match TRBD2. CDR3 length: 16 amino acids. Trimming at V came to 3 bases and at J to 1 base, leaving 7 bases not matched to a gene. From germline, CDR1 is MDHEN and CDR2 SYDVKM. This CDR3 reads CASSLAVGGGTDTQYF. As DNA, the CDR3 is TGTGCCAGCAGTTTGGCGGTGGGGGGGGGCACAGATACGCAGTATTTT.

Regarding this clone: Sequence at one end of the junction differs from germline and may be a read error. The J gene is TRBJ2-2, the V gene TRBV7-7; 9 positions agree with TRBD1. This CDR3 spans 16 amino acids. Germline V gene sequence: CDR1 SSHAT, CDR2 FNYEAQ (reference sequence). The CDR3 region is CTSNLVGQGNTGELFF. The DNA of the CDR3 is TGTACCAGCAACCTTGTGGGACAGGGGAACACCGGGGAGCTGTTTTTT.

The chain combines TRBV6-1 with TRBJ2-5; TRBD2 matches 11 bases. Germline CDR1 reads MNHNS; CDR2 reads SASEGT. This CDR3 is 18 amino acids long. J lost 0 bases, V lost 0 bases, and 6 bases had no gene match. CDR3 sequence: CASSEALAGGPYQETQYF. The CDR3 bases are TGTGCCAGCAGTGAAGCCCTAGCGGGAGGCCCGTACCAAGAGACCCAGTACTTC.

In DNA form, the CDR3 reads TGTGCCAGCAGTCAAAGACAGGGGACCCAAGAGACCCAGTACTTC. The encoded protein is CASSQRQGTQETQYF. The chain is built from TRBV6-5 and TRBJ2-5; TRBD1 matches 8 bases. Germline CDR1 is MNHEY and CDR2 is SVGAGI. This CDR3 is 15 amino acids long. V gave up 5 bases and J gave up 1 base; unmatched junction bases: 6.

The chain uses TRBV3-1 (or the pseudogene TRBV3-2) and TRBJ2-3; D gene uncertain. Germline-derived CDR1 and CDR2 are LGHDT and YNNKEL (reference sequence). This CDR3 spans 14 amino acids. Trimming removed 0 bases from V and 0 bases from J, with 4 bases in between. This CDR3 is CASSQEASTDTQYF. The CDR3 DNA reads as TGTGCCAGCAGCCAAGAGGCAAGCACAGATACGCAGTATTTT.

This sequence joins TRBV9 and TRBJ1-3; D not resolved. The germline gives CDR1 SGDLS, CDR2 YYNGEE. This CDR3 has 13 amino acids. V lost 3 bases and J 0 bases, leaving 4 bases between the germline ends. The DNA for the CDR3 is TGTGCCAGCAGCGAGAGCTCTGGAAACACCATATATTTT. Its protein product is CASSESSGNTIYF. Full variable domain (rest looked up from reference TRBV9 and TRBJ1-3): DSGVTQTPKHLITATGQRVTLRCSPRSGDLSVYWYQQSLDQGLQFLIQYYNGEERAKGNILERFSAQQFPDLHSELNLSSLELGDSALYFCASSESSGNTIYFGEGSWLTVV.

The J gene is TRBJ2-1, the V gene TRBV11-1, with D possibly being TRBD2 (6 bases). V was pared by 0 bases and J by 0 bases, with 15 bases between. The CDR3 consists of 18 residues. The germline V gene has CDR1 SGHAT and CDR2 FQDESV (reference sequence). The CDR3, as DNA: TGTGCCAGCAGCTTAGCTACTAGCCGACTAGTCTCCTACAATGAGCAGTTCTTC. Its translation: CASSLATSRLVSYNEQFF.

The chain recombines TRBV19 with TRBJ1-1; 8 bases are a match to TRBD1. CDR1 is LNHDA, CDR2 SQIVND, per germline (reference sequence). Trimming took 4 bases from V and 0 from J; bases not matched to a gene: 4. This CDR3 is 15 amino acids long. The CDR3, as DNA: TGTGCCAGTAGTAGCCCGACAGGGGTGAACACTGAAGCTTTCTTT. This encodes CASSSPTGVNTEAFF.

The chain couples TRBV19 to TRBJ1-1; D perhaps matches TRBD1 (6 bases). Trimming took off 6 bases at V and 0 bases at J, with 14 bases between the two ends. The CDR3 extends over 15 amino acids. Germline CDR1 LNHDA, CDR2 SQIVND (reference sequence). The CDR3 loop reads CASSYSGQMNTEAFF. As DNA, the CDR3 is TGTGCCAGTAGCTATTCGGGACAAATGAACACTGAAGCTTTCTTT.

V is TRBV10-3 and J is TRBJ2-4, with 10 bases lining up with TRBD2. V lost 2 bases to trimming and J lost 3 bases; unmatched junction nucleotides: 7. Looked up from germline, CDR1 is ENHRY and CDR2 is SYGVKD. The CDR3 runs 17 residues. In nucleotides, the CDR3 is TGTGCCATCAGTGAGGCTAGCGGGAGTATAGTCAAAAACATTCAGTACTTC. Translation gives CAISEASGSIVKNIQYF.

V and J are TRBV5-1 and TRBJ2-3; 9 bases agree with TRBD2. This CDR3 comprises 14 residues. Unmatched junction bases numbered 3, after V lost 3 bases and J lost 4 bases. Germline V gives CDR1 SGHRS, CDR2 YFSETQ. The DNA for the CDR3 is TGCGCCAGCAGCTCGACTAGCGGCGCAGATACGCAGTATTTT. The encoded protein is CASSSTSGADTQYF.